Below, one T cell receptor (beta chain) is given with its context. Its antigen is as yet unknown. These data come from a study of CD8 T cells in ankylosing spondylitis. Regarding the study as a whole: In ankylosing spondylitis blood, a motif of about 8 highly homologous TCR beta variants appeared characteristic.

TCRdb recomputed calls from the 5' RACE reads with MiXCR, one row per CDR3 protein. The table records about 840,000 distinct CDR3 sequences, around 11% of them present only once. This CDR3 has 13 residues. The receptor was derived from a male donor with ankylosing spondylitis. The chain is built from TRBV12-2 and TRBJ2-1; the D call in the table, TRBD1, was not verified against the DNA. TRBV12-2 has pseudogene status. Material: blood, either unsorted or a sorted T cell fraction (not recorded which). The CDR3 sequence: CASRLASSPHQFF. CDR3 coding DNA: TGTGCAAGTCGCTTAGCGAGTAGCCCCCATCAGTTCTTC.